This TCR beta chain was recorded in a study of patients and donors after allogeneic stem cell transplantation. MiXCR, applied by TCRdb to the RT-PCR reads, yields one record per CDR3 protein. The sample lists more than 850,000 distinct CDR3 sequences, roughly 18% occurring once. This CDR3 spans 16 amino acids. Trimming removed 4 bases from V and 1 base from J; junction bases left unmatched: 11. The V gene's germline CDR1 is SGHRS and CDR2 YFSETQ. The rearrangement joins TRBV5-1 to TRBJ2-7, with 7 positions matching TRBD2. The sequence derives from a human donor who was either an allogeneic HSCT recipient or a stem cell or donor lymphocyte infusion donor (not recorded which). It is not recorded whose cells these are; they may come from a transplant donor. The specimen sequenced was blood, either unsorted or a sorted T cell fraction (not recorded which). CDR3 region: CASSLGGRGGSYEQYF. The CDR3 region has the DNA TGCGCCAGCAGCCTCGGGGGGAGGGGAGGATCCTACGAGCAGTACTTC.